This T cell receptor (beta chain) was sequenced in a study of cytomegalovirus exposure and HLA in healthy donors. Findings of the study overall: According to the study, 180 or so TCR beta chains were cytomegalovirus-associated. When a later analysis compared HLA-associated TCR beta chains with equally common others, the HLA-associated chains turned out to be more clonally expanded and to have lower generation probabilities. A later analysis showed TCR association rates differing by HLA locus, peaking at DRB1 and lowest at HLA-C.

V dropped 1 base and J dropped 7 bases, with 16 bases sitting between them. Per germline, CDR1 SGHTA and CDR2 FQGNSA. This CDR3 contains 15 residues. For this clone: Its target is unknown.

Among the donors, all were healthy bone marrow donors. A multiplex PCR was run with 60 Vbeta primers and 13 Jbeta primers. The method was immunoSEQ multiplex PCR; TCRdb's version includes in-frame clones alone and lacks a portion of them. The table has 90,000 to 150,000 clones, approximately 81% seen once. The chain joins TRBV7-2 to TRBJ2-5; no firm D call. Sequencing was carried out using PBMCs. The receptor was derived from a woman aged 40 to 50 in good health and CMV-seronegative. The CDR3 coding sequence is TGTGCCAGCAGCTTAGTTGTCTCCGAGGAAGGGACCCAGTACTTC. Amino acid sequence: CASSLVVSEEGTQYF.